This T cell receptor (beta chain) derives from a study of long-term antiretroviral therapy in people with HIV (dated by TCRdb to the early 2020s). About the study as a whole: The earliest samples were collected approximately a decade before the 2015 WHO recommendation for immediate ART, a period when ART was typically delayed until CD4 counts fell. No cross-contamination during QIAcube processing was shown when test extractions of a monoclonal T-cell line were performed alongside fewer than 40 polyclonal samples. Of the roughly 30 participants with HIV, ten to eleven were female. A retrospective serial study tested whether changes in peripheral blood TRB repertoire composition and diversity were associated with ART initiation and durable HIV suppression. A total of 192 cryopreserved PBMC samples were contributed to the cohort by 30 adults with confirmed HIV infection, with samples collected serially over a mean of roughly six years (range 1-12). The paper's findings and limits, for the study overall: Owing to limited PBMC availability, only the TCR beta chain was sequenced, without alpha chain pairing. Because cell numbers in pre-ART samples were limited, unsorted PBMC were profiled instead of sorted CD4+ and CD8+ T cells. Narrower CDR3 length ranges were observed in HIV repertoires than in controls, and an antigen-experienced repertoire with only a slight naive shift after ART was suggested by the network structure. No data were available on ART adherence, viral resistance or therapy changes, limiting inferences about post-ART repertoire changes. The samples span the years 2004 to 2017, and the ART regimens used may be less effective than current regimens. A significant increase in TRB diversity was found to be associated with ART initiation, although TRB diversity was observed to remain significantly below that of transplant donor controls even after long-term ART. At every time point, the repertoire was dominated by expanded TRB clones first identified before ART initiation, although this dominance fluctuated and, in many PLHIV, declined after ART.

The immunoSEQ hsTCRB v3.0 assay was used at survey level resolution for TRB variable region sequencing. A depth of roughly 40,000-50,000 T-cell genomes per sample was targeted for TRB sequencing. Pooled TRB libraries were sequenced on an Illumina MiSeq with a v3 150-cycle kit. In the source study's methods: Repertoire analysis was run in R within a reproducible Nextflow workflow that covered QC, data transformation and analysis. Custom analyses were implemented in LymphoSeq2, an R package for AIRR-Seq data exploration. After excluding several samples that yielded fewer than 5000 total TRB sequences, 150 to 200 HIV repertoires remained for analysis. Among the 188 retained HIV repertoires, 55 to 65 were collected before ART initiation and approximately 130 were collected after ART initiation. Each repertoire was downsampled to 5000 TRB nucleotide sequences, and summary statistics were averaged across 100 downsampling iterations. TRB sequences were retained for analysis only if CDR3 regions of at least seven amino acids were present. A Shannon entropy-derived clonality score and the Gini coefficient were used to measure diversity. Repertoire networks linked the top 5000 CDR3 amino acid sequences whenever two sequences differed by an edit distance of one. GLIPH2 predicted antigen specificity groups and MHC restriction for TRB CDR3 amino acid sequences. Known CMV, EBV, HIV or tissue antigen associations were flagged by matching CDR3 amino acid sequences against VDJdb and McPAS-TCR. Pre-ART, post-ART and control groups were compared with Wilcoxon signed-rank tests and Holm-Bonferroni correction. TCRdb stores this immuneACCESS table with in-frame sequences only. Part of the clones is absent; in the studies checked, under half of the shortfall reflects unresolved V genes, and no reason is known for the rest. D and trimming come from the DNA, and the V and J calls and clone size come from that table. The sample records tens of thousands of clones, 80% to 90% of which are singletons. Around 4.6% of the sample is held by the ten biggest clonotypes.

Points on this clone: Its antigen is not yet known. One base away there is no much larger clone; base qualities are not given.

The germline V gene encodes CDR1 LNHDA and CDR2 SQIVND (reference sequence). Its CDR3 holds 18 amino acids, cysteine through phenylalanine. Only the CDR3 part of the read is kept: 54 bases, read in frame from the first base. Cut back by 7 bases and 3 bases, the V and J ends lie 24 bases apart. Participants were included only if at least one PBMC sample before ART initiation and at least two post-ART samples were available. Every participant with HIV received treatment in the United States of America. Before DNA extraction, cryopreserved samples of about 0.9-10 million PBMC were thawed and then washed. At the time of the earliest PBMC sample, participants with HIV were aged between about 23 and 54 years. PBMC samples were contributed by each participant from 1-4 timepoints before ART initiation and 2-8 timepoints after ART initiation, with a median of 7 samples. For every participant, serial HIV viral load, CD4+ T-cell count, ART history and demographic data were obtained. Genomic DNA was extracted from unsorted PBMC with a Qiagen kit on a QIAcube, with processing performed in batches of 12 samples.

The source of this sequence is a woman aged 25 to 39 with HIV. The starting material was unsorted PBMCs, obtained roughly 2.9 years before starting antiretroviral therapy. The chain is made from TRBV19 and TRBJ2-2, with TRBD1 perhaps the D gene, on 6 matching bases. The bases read TGTGCCAGTACCCAGCCCCGACAGGCCTCTATGGACACCGGGGAGCTGTTTTTT. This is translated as CASTQPRQASMDTGELFF.